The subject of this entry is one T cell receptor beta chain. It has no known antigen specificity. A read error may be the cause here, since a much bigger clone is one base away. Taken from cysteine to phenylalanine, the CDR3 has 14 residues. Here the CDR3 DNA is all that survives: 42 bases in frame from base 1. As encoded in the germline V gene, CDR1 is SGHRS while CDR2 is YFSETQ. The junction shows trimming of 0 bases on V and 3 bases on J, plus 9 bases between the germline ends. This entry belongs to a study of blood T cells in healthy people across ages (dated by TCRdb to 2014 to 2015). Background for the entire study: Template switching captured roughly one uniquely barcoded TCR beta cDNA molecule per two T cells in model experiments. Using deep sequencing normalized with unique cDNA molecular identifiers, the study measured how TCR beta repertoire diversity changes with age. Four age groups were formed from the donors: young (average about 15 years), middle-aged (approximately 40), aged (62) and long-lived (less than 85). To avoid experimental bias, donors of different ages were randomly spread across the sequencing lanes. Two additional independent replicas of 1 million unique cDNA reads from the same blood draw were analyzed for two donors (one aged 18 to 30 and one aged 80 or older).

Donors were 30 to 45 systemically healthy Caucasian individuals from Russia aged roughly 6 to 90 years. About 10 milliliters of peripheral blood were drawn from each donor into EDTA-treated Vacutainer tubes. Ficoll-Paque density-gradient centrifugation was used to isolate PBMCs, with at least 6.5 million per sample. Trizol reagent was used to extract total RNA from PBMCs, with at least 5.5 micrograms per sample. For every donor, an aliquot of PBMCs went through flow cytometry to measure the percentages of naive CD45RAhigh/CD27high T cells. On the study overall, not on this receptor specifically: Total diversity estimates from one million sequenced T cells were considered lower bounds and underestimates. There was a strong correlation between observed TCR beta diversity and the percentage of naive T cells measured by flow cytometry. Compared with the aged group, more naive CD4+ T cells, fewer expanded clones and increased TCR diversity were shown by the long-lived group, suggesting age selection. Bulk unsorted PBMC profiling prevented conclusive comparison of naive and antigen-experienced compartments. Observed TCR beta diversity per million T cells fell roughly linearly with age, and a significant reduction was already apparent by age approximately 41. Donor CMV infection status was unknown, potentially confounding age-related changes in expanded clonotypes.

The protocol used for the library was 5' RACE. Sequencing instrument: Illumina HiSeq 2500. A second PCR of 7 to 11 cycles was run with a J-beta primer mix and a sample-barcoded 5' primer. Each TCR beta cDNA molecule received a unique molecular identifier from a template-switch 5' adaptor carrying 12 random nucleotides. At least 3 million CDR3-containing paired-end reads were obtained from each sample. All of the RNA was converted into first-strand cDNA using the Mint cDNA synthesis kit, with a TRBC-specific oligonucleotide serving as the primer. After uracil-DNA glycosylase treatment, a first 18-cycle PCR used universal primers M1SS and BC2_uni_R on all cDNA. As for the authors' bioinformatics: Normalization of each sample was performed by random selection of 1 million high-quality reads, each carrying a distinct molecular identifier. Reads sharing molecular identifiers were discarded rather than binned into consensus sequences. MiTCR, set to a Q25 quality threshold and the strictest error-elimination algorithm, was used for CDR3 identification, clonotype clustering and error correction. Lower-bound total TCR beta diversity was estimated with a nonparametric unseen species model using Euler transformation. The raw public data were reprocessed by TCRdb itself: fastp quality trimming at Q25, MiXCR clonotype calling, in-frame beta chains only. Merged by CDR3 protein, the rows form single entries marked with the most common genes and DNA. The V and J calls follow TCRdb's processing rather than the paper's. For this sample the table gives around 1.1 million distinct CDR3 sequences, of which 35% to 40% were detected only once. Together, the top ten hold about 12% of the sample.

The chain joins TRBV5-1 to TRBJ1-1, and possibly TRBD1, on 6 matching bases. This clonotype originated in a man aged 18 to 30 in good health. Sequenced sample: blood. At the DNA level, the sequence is TGCGCCAGCAGCTTGGCCGGGGGGCACACTGAAGCTTTCTTT. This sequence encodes CASSLAGGHTEAFF.